This T cell receptor beta chain was sequenced in a study of shared T cell receptors in the human thymus. CDR1 is GTSNPN and CDR2 is SVGIG in the germline V gene (reference sequence). CDR3 length equals 13 residues. Unmatched junction bases numbered 9, after V lost 4 bases and J lost 9 bases. TCRdb's copy holds only in-frame clones and misses some; the assay was immunoSEQ multiplex PCR. The data hold more than 550,000 clones, with 80% to 90% observed a single time. This sample also appeared in a second study, on human thymus T cells. As that study records: Surgeons resected thymus tissue during corrective heart surgery.

Material: thymocytes. The clonotype was recovered from a girl under two years old with a congenital heart defect. V and J are TRBV30 and TRBJ1-3, with TRBD1 identical over 7 bases. CDR3 sequence: CAWTTGAQATIYF. The CDR3 DNA is TGTGCCTGGACAACAGGGGCCCAAGCCACCATATATTTT.